The rows below give T cell receptor beta chains drawn from one sample of a study of Graves' ophthalmopathy and Graves' hyperthyroidism. Each CDR3 protein is one row after TCRdb ran MiXCR on the multiplex PCR reads. The repertoire has just over 600,000 distinct CDR3 sequences, approximately 21% of them found once; the top ten carry approximately 6.9%. What was sequenced was peripheral blood. These receptors originate from a woman younger than 30 with stable Graves' hyperthyroidism. Some clones in this sample may be carry-over from other donors' samples. The CDR3 runs from the conserved cysteine through the conserved F or W. A D gene is named only where the DNA matches it firmly. Where a row states a size, it is once, few, many or the class of an expanded clone; other rows omit it.

j_gene,abundance,d_gene,v_gene,len,CDR3nt,CDR3aa
TRBJ2-5,many,.,TRBV30,12,TGTGCCTGGAGTGTGGGGGTGGAGACCCAGTACTTC,CAWSVGVETQYF
TRBJ1-5,.,.,TRBV6-1,17,TGTGCCAGCAGTGAAAGCCTTTCCCCGGGCGACAATCAGCCCCAGCATTTT,CASSESLSPGDNQPQHF
TRBJ2-2,few,TRBD2,TRBV20-1,17,TGCAGTGCTAGAGGCGGAGCGGGGGGCTCGAACACCGGGGAGCTGTTTTTT,CSARGGAGGSNTGELFF
TRBJ1-2,many,.,TRBV3-1,12,TGTGCCAGCAGCGAGTTCAGCTATGGCTACACCTTC,CASSEFSYGYTF
TRBJ2-5,many,TRBD2,TRBV28,15,TGTGCCAGCTCCCAACGCGGGGGAGGACGGGAGACCCAGTACTTC,CASSQRGGGRETQYF
TRBJ1-2,many,.,TRBV5-1,13,TGCGCCAGCAGCTCGGAGGCTAACTATGGCTACACCTTC,CASSSEANYGYTF
TRBJ2-5,few,.,TRBV20-1,15,TGCAGTGCTAGAGATATACGGGGACACCAAGAGACCCAGTACTTC,CSARDIRGHQETQYF
TRBJ2-7,.,TRBD1,TRBV12-3/TRBV12-4,15,TGTGCCAGCAGTACCGGACAGGGGAGGCCCTACGAGCAGTACTTC,CASSTGQGRPYEQYF
TRBJ2-5,.,.,TRBV12-3/TRBV12-4,14,TGTGCCAGCACAACCAGAGGGACGGGAGAGACCCAGTACTTC,CASTTRGTGETQYF
TRBJ2-7,many,TRBD2,TRBV4-2,16,TGTGCCAGCAGCCAAGATCAGAGCGGGGGGGCATCCGAGCAGTACTTC,CASSQDQSGGASEQYF
TRBJ2-7,.,.,TRBV6-5,15,TGTGCCAGCAGTTACGAGTCCAGGGGCTCCTACGAGCAGTACTTC,CASSYESRGSYEQYF
TRBJ1-1,few,.,TRBV4-1,15,TGCGCCAGCAGCCAAGGTTGGGGCAGGTTGGCTGAAGCTTTCTTT,CASSQGWGRLAEAFF
TRBJ1-2,many,.,TRBV29-1,13,TGCAGCGGCGTGAACCGGGGTGAGGATGGCTACACCTTC,CSGVNRGEDGYTF
TRBJ2-7,.,.,TRBV30,11,TGTGCCTGGAGTGTAAGGTCCCAGCAGTACTTC,CAWSVRSQQYF
TRBJ2-2,many,TRBD1,TRBV2,14,TGTGCCACCCAAGACAGGGGTAACACCGGGGAGCTGTTTTTT,CATQDRGNTGELFF
TRBJ2-7,.,.,TRBV7-2,14,TGTGCCAGCAGCCCCAGGGTCAGGGCCTACGAGCAGTACTTC,CASSPRVRAYEQYF
TRBJ2-5,.,.,TRBV2,15,TGTGCCAGCAGCCAGGTTGCAGCTAGGAGAGAGACCCAGTACTTC,CASSQVAARRETQYF
TRBJ1-1,many,TRBD1,TRBV29-1,12,TGCAGCGTTAGACAGGGGGCTGGTGAAGCTTTCTTT,CSVRQGAGEAFF
TRBJ1-1,many,.,TRBV19,15,TGTGCCAGTAGTATAGAGAACAGCGAGAACACTGAAGCTTTCTTT,CASSIENSENTEAFF
TRBJ2-7,.,.,TRBV15,12,TGTGCCACCAGCAGAGATCTCCAGACTCAGTACTTC,CATSRDLQTQYF
TRBJ2-7,.,.,TRBV5-1,20,TGCGCCAGCAGCTTGGCCTGGAGTGACGGGAAGGCCCCCCCCCGTAGAGAGCAGTACTTC,CASSLAWSDGKAPPRREQYF
TRBJ2-7,many,.,TRBV28,14,TGTGCCAGCAGTTTTTGGAGGGGCTCCTACGAGCAGTACTTC,CASSFWRGSYEQYF
TRBJ1-5,.,.,TRBV25-1,14,TGTGCCAGCAGTGCCAAAATGGGCGGACAGCCCCAGCATTTT,CASSAKMGGQPQHF
TRBJ1-1,many,.,TRBV5-1,13,TGCGCCAGCAGCTTATCTCCGTCAACGAGCGCTTTCTTT,CASSLSPSTSAFF